This record covers a single T cell receptor (beta chain). The table came from immunoSEQ multiplex PCR; TCRdb's copy has only in-frame clones and leaves some out. The sample includes about 150,000 clones, around 94% of them seen just once. These data are taken from a study of control samples from healthy donors and cancer patients. V was shortened by 5 bases and J by 0 bases, with 10 bases between the two germline ends. Germline V gives CDR1 SGHVS, CDR2 FNYEAQ. The CDR3 loop spans 15 amino acids. The genes are TRBV7-6 and TRBJ1-4, with D uncertain. Sequences were obtained from PBMCs. The TCR comes from a man in his fifties or sixties with colorectal cancer. CDR3 DNA: TGTGCCAGCAGCCCTCTAGGTGCAACTAATGAAAAACTGTTTTTT. This sequence encodes CASSPLGATNEKLFF.